The T cell receptor beta chain described here comes from a study of identical twins' blood T cells. Study-level background: Roughly six alpha and roughly six beta libraries together yielded tens of millions of reads.

The study's findings and limits: Shared CDR3 clonotype counts tracked mainly the product of cloneset sizes.

TCRdb re-derived calls from the 5' RACE reads in MiXCR, one entry per CDR3 protein. The sample lists roughly 340,000 distinct CDR3 sequences, more than 25% occurring once. Per the germline V gene, CDR1 is SGHRS and CDR2 is YFSETQ. The CDR3 contains 13 residues. Points on this clonotype: The antigen is not known. Compared with germline, one end of the junction differs, possibly owing to a read error.

The donors were healthy female monozygous twins, three pairs in total. V and J are TRBV5-1 and TRBJ2-2; D possibly matches TRBD1 or TRBD2 (5 bases each). Material: PBMCs. The receptor's source is a woman between 18 and 49 years old in good health. Here the CDR3 DNA reads TGCACCAGCAGCCTTGGGACGGTCGGGGAGCTGTTTTTT. This codes for CTSSLGTVGELFF. Using reference TRBV5-1 and TRBJ2-2 for the parts outside the CDR3, the full variable domain is KAGVTQTPRYLIKTRGQQVTLSCSPISGHRSVSWYQQTPGQGLQFLFEYFSETQRNKGNFPGRFSGRQFSNSRSEMNVSTLELGDSALYLCTSSLGTVGELFFGEGSRLTVL.